The present T cell receptor beta chain was sequenced within a study of T-cell memory formation after mild COVID-19. TCRdb processed the 5' RACE reads anew with MiXCR; each CDR3 protein has one entry. The table lists roughly 500,000 distinct CDR3 sequences, around 21% of them singletons. Germline CDR1 reads LGHNA; CDR2 reads YSLEER. V was clipped by 6 bases and J by 2 bases; unmatched bases: 5. CDR3 length: 14 residues. This clonotype came up many times. What was sequenced was PBMCs or a T cell subset sorted from them (not recorded which). The chain employs TRBV4-3 and TRBJ2-7, with 9 bases that match TRBD1. This TCR was recovered from an adult woman who had mild COVID-19 (a few samples of this study predate the infection). Cell type and time point are not known. The CDR3 here is CASSSGTGPYEQYF. The CDR3, as DNA: TGCGCCAGCAGTTCTGGGACAGGGCCCTACGAGCAGTACTTC.